This T cell receptor beta chain was documented in a study of T cell changes during pregnancy in multiple sclerosis. This clone was recorded once. Only in-frame clones appear in the TCRdb table, and some are missing; sequencing was by immunoSEQ multiplex PCR. The profile shows approximately 21,000 clones, approximately 90% of them singletons. Germline V gene lookup returns CDR1 SEHNR and CDR2 FQNEAQ (reference sequence). Between the trimmed V and J ends, which lost 0 bases and 8 bases, there was a span of 14 bases. This CDR3 contains 15 residues. This receptor was obtained from a female donor with multiple sclerosis, enrolled in a pregnancy study. J is TRBJ2-1 and V is TRBV7-9; D is perhaps TRBD1 (5 bases). Sequencing was performed on CD8+ T cells from peripheral blood mononuclear cells, taken in the first trimester of pregnancy. Here the CDR3 DNA reads TGTGCCAGCAGCTTAGCAGGGGTCGCCCGACATGAGCAGTTCTTC. This codes for CASSLAGVARHEQFF.